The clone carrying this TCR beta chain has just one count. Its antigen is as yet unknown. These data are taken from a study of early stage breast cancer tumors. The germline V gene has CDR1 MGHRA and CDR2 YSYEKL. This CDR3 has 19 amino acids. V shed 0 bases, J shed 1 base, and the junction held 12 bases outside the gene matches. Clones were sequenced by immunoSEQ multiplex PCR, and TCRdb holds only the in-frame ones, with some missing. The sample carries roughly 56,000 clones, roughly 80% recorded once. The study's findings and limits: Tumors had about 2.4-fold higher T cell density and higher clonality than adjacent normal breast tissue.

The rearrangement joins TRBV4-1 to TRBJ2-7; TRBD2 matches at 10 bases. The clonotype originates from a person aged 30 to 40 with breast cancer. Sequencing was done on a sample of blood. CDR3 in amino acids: CASSQDLTDPSGGSYEQYF. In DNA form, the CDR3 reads TGCGCCAGCAGCCAAGATCTAACCGATCCTAGCGGGGGATCCTACGAGCAGTACTTC.